This T cell receptor beta chain was obtained from a study of blood T cell repertoires in COVID-19. In the study overall: Acute and convalescent COVID-19 specimens originated in the United States, Italy and Spain. Sample material is recorded as cDNA or gDNA derived from T cells, B-cell-depleted T cells, or PBMCs.

This clone has just one count. Under the authors' procedure: Estimation of nucleated cell counts was performed using reference gene primer amplification. Sequencing used immunoSEQ multiplex PCR; TCRdb keeps in-frame clones, though not all of them. V and J calls and clone size come straight from that table; D and trimming were deduced from the DNA. Here the sample spans under 150,000 clones, more than 65% being singletons. The CDR3 length is 15 residues. CDR1 and CDR2 from the germline V gene are MNHEY and SMNVEV (reference sequence). V dropped 2 bases and J dropped 4 bases, with 14 bases sitting between them.

What was sequenced was peripheral blood. The chain recombines TRBV27 with TRBJ2-5; maybe TRBD1 (5 bases). The origin of this receptor is a man in his sixties with acute or convalescent COVID-19. CDR3 in amino acids: CASSLGNVGPETQYF. The CDR3 DNA sequence: TGTGCCAGCAGTTTAGGGAACGTGGGGCCAGAGACCCAGTACTTC.